These 22 T cell receptor beta chains were sequenced from one sample in a study of OX40 agonist ivuxolimab in advanced cancers. Profiled with immunoSEQ multiplex PCR; TCRdb holds only in-frame clones, not every one. The data show some 44,000 clones, just over 85% seen once. Sequenced material: CD4+ or CD8+ T cells sorted from blood, taken in a trial of the OX40 agonist ivuxolimab. The receptors originated from an adult with an advanced solid tumor such as melanoma, head and neck, liver or kidney cancer.

This clone has a handful of counts. The gene calls are TRBV7-2 and TRBJ1-4, with a possible D match to TRBD1 (5 bases). The V gene's germline CDR1 is SGHTA and CDR2 FQGNSA. V dropped 3 bases and J dropped 10 bases, with 18 bases sitting between them. This CDR3 is 15 amino acids long. The CDR3 coding sequence is TGTGCCAGCAGCTTCAGGGAATGGGAAGATGGAAAACTGTTTTTT. It codes for CASSFREWEDGKLFF.

This chain uses TRBV6-5 with TRBJ2-3, with TRBD1 matching 7 bases. J was trimmed by 3 bases and V by 2 bases; bases with no gene match: 5. Germline V gene sequence: CDR1 MNHEY, CDR2 SVGAGI. The CDR3 has 15 amino acids. The CDR3, as DNA: TGTGCCAGCAGTTACATAGGGGGCCGGACAGATACGCAGTATTTT. Its translation is CASSYIGGRTDTQYF.

This clone was seen only a few times. The chain carries TRBV5-1 and TRBJ1-1, with D hard to call. Germline V gives CDR1 SGHRS, CDR2 YFSETQ. This CDR3 region has 16 residues. Trimming took off 0 bases at V and 8 bases at J, with 20 bases between the two ends. The CDR3 DNA follows: TGCGCCAGCAGCTTGGATTTCCCAAATTTCACCCAGGAAGCTTTCTTT. Its protein is CASSLDFPNFTQEAFF.

The chain uses TRBV11-1 and TRBJ1-5; tentatively, D is TRBD1 (5 bases). Trimming removed 5 bases from V and 7 bases from J, with 24 bases in between. Germline V CDR1 and CDR2: SGHAT, FQDESV (reference sequence). This CDR3 spans 17 amino acids. DNA of the CDR3: TGTGCCAGCAGCGAAGACGAGGGGTATCGGGTTTCGCAGCCCCAGCATTTT. Encoded protein: CASSEDEGYRVSQPQHF.

The V gene is TRBV6-5, the J gene TRBJ1-2; D unclear. Between the trimmed V and J ends, which lost 4 bases and 5 bases, there was a span of 20 bases. This CDR3 is built from 16 residues. Per germline, CDR1 MNHEY and CDR2 SVGAGI. CDR3 region: CASSSRELGWWYGYTF. DNA of the CDR3: TGTGCCAGCAGTTCCCGGGAGTTAGGCTGGTGGTATGGCTACACCTTC.

The chain has TRBV6-1 and TRBJ1-1, with TRBD1 matching over 9 bases. From germline, CDR1 is MNHNS and CDR2 SASEGT. Unmatched junction bases numbered 3, after V lost 5 bases and J lost 5 bases. The CDR3 has 13 amino acids. The CDR3 bases are TGTGCCAGCAGTTCCGGGACAGGGACTGAAGCTTTCTTT. Encoded protein: CASSSGTGTEAFF.

The CDR3 nucleotides are TGTGCCAGCAGTTCCCCCGGATTTATAGGGCAGTATTTT. Amino acid sequence: CASSSPGFIGQYF. The chain has TRBV27 and TRBJ2-3, with no clear D. The V gene lost 4 bases and the J gene lost 11 bases, with 16 bases spanning the gap. The CDR3 consists of 13 residues. Germline CDR1 and CDR2: MNHEY and SMNVEV (reference sequence).

The rearrangement uses TRBV11-2 and TRBJ1-6; D uncertain. This CDR3 has 17 amino acids. V shed 3 bases and J shed 0 bases, with 12 bases lying between them. From germline, CDR1 is SGHAT and CDR2 FQNNGV. In nucleotides, the CDR3 is TGTGCCAGCAGCTTTGGTACGGGGTCCTCCTATAATTCACCCCTCCACTTT. Its translation: CASSFGTGSSYNSPLHF.

This chain joins TRBV7-2 and TRBJ2-1, with TRBD1 as a possible D gene (5 bases). The CDR3 sequence is 16 residues long. CDR1 is SGHTA and CDR2 is FQGNSA in the germline V gene. V lost 2 bases and J 6 bases, leaving 17 bases between the germline ends. CDR3 nucleotides: TGTGCCAGCAGCTTATACAGGAATAGGCCCGGCAATGAGCAGTTCTTC. This codes for CASSLYRNRPGNEQFF.

The chain has TRBV11-2 and TRBJ1-4; D is ambiguous. This CDR3 has 12 amino acids. Germline loops: CDR1 SGHAT, CDR2 FQNNGV. V was clipped by 4 bases and J by 8 bases, with 8 bases between them. CDR3 DNA sequence: TGTGCCAGCAGCTCAGTTTTGGAAAAACTGTTTTTT. Protein product: CASSSVLEKLFF.

The J gene is TRBJ1-2, the V gene TRBV28, with 9 bases matching TRBD1. Germline-derived CDR1 and CDR2 are MDHEN and SYDVKM. This CDR3 contains 14 residues. The ends lost 5 bases at V and 1 base at J; junction bases unmatched: 2. In DNA, the CDR3 is TGTGCCAGCAGTGAGACAGGGGGTAACTATGGCTACACCTTC. This encodes CASSETGGNYGYTF.

J is TRBJ2-3 and V is TRBV7-9; D could derive from TRBD1 or TRBD2 (5 bases each). This CDR3 comprises 16 residues. The germline gives CDR1 SEHNR, CDR2 FQNEAQ (reference sequence). V shed 7 bases and J shed 2 bases, with 19 bases lying between them. The CDR3 nucleotides are TGTGCCAGCAATCCCGCGGGCGGAGGACACACAGATACGCAGTATTTT. It is translated as CASNPAGGGHTDTQYF.

This clone was observed at least ten times. The rearrangement uses TRBV6-1 and TRBJ1-4; 9 bases are a match to TRBD1. CDR3 length equals 16 residues. Trimming took 2 bases from V and 3 from J; bases not matched to a gene: 4. Looked up from germline, CDR1 is MNHNS and CDR2 is SASEGT. The CDR3 coding sequence is TGTGCCAGCAGTGAATACAGGGGGCTGTCTAATGAAAAACTGTTTTTT. Protein: CASSEYRGLSNEKLFF.

V gene TRBV6-5 combines with J gene TRBJ2-2; 7 nucleotides line up with TRBD1. After removal of 2 bases from V and 9 bases from J, the junction contained 6 bases not matched to a gene. Germline V gene data show CDR1 as MNHEY and CDR2 as SVGAGI. CDR3 length: 14 residues. CDR3 sequence: CASSYGTEHRELFF. The CDR3 DNA sequence: TGTGCCAGCAGTTACGGGACAGAACACCGGGAGCTGTTTTTT.

This clone appeared once. This chain links TRBV27 with TRBJ2-5; 11 bases align to TRBD2. The CDR3 contains 16 residues. V gave up 5 bases and J gave up 3 bases; unmatched junction bases: 8. Germline loops: CDR1 MNHEY, CDR2 SMNVEV (reference sequence). The CDR3 region has the DNA TGTGCCAGCAGTGGAGCCGGGACTAGCGGAGAAGAGACCCAGTACTTC. Its protein product is CASSGAGTSGEETQYF.

The rearrangement joins TRBV7-9 to TRBJ2-3; 11 nucleotides agree with TRBD2. Germline-derived CDR1 and CDR2 are SEHNR and FQNEAQ (reference sequence). CDR3 size: 17 residues. V shed 4 bases, J shed 2 bases, and the junction held 8 bases outside the gene matches. The CDR3, as DNA: TGTGCCAGCAGCTCAAAACTAGCGGGGGTCAACACAGATACGCAGTATTTT. Protein sequence: CASSSKLAGVNTDTQYF.

The CDR3 here is CASSSSLARTQEQFF. For the CDR3, the DNA is TGTGCCAGCAGCTCCTCCCTAGCCCGGACTCAGGAGCAGTTCTTC. This rearrangement joins TRBV7-2 to TRBJ2-1, with D perhaps matching TRBD2 (5 bases). Deletions cut 4 bases from V and 10 bases from J, with 20 bases between. This CDR3 contains 15 residues. Per the germline V gene, CDR1 is SGHTA and CDR2 is FQGNSA.

J is TRBJ1-2 and V is TRBV6-5; possibly TRBD1 for D (5 bases). Between the trimmed V and J ends, which lost 2 bases and 5 bases, there was a span of 9 bases. Germline CDR1 MNHEY, CDR2 SVGAGI. The CDR3 is made up of 13 amino acids. The CDR3 loop is CASSYDSTYGYTF. DNA for the CDR3: TGTGCCAGCAGTTACGACAGCACGTATGGCTACACCTTC.

This rearrangement joins TRBV9 to TRBJ1-2, with D unresolved. Per germline, CDR1 SGDLS and CDR2 YYNGEE. Trimming removed 3 bases at V and 7 bases at J, with 13 bases between. This CDR3 spans 13 amino acids. DNA of the CDR3: TGTGCCAGCAGCGCCTTTGAGGGTGGTGGCTACACCTTC. Its protein is CASSAFEGGGYTF.

This clone has a single count. The V and J genes are TRBV11-2 and TRBJ2-4, with 7 bases that match TRBD1. V lost 5 bases, J lost 0 bases, and 13 bases stayed unmatched. The CDR3 extends over 18 amino acids. CDR1 is SGHAT and CDR2 is FQNNGV in the germline V gene. For the CDR3, the DNA is TGTGCCAGCAGCCCAGGGACAGAGCCCAACCTAGCCAAAAACATTCAGTACTTC. It is translated as CASSPGTEPNLAKNIQYF.

CDR3 sequence reads: CAWTGRTENTEAFF. The CDR3, as DNA: TGTGCCTGGACCGGTAGGACAGAGAACACTGAAGCTTTCTTT. The chain recombines TRBV30 with TRBJ1-1, with a possible D match to TRBD1 (6 bases). V was clipped by 4 bases and J by 1 base, with 13 bases between them. The length of the CDR3 is 14 residues. Per the germline V gene, CDR1 is GTSNPN and CDR2 is SVGIG (reference sequence). The full variable domain, in which reference TRBV30 and TRBJ1-1 provide the parts outside the CDR3, is SQTIHQWPATLVQPVGSPLSLECTVEGTSNPNLYWYRQAAGRGLQLLFYSVGIGQISSEVPQNLSASRPQDRQFILSSKKLLLSDSGFYLCAWTGRTENTEAFFGQGTRLTVV.

The V and J genes are TRBV10-3 and TRBJ2-1; possibly TRBD2 for D (6 bases). Germline CDR1 is ENHRY and CDR2 is SYGVKD. Deletions cut 7 bases from V and 2 bases from J, with 18 bases between. The CDR3 consists of 16 residues. The CDR3 sequence is CAITDQGPGAYNEQFF. Written as DNA, the CDR3 is TGTGCCATCACCGATCAGGGACCGGGGGCCTACAATGAGCAGTTCTTC.